This TCR beta chain was identified during a study of blood T cell repertoires in COVID-19. J gave up 5 bases and V 3 bases, and 8 bases lay outside the gene matches. Germline V gene sequence: CDR1 DFQATT, CDR2 SNEGSKA (reference sequence). This CDR3 has 15 residues. Clones were sequenced by immunoSEQ multiplex PCR, and TCRdb holds only the in-frame ones, with some missing. The profile shows 200,000 or so clones, about 88% of them singletons. The sample was peripheral blood. The clonotype was recovered from a man between 65 and 79 years old with active or convalescent COVID-19. The chain carries TRBV20-1 and TRBJ2-3; TRBD2 aligns across 10 bases. The DNA for the CDR3 is TGCAGTGCTAGTTTTCTAGCGGGAGTAGGAGATACGCAGTATTTT. Translated, it gives CSASFLAGVGDTQYF.